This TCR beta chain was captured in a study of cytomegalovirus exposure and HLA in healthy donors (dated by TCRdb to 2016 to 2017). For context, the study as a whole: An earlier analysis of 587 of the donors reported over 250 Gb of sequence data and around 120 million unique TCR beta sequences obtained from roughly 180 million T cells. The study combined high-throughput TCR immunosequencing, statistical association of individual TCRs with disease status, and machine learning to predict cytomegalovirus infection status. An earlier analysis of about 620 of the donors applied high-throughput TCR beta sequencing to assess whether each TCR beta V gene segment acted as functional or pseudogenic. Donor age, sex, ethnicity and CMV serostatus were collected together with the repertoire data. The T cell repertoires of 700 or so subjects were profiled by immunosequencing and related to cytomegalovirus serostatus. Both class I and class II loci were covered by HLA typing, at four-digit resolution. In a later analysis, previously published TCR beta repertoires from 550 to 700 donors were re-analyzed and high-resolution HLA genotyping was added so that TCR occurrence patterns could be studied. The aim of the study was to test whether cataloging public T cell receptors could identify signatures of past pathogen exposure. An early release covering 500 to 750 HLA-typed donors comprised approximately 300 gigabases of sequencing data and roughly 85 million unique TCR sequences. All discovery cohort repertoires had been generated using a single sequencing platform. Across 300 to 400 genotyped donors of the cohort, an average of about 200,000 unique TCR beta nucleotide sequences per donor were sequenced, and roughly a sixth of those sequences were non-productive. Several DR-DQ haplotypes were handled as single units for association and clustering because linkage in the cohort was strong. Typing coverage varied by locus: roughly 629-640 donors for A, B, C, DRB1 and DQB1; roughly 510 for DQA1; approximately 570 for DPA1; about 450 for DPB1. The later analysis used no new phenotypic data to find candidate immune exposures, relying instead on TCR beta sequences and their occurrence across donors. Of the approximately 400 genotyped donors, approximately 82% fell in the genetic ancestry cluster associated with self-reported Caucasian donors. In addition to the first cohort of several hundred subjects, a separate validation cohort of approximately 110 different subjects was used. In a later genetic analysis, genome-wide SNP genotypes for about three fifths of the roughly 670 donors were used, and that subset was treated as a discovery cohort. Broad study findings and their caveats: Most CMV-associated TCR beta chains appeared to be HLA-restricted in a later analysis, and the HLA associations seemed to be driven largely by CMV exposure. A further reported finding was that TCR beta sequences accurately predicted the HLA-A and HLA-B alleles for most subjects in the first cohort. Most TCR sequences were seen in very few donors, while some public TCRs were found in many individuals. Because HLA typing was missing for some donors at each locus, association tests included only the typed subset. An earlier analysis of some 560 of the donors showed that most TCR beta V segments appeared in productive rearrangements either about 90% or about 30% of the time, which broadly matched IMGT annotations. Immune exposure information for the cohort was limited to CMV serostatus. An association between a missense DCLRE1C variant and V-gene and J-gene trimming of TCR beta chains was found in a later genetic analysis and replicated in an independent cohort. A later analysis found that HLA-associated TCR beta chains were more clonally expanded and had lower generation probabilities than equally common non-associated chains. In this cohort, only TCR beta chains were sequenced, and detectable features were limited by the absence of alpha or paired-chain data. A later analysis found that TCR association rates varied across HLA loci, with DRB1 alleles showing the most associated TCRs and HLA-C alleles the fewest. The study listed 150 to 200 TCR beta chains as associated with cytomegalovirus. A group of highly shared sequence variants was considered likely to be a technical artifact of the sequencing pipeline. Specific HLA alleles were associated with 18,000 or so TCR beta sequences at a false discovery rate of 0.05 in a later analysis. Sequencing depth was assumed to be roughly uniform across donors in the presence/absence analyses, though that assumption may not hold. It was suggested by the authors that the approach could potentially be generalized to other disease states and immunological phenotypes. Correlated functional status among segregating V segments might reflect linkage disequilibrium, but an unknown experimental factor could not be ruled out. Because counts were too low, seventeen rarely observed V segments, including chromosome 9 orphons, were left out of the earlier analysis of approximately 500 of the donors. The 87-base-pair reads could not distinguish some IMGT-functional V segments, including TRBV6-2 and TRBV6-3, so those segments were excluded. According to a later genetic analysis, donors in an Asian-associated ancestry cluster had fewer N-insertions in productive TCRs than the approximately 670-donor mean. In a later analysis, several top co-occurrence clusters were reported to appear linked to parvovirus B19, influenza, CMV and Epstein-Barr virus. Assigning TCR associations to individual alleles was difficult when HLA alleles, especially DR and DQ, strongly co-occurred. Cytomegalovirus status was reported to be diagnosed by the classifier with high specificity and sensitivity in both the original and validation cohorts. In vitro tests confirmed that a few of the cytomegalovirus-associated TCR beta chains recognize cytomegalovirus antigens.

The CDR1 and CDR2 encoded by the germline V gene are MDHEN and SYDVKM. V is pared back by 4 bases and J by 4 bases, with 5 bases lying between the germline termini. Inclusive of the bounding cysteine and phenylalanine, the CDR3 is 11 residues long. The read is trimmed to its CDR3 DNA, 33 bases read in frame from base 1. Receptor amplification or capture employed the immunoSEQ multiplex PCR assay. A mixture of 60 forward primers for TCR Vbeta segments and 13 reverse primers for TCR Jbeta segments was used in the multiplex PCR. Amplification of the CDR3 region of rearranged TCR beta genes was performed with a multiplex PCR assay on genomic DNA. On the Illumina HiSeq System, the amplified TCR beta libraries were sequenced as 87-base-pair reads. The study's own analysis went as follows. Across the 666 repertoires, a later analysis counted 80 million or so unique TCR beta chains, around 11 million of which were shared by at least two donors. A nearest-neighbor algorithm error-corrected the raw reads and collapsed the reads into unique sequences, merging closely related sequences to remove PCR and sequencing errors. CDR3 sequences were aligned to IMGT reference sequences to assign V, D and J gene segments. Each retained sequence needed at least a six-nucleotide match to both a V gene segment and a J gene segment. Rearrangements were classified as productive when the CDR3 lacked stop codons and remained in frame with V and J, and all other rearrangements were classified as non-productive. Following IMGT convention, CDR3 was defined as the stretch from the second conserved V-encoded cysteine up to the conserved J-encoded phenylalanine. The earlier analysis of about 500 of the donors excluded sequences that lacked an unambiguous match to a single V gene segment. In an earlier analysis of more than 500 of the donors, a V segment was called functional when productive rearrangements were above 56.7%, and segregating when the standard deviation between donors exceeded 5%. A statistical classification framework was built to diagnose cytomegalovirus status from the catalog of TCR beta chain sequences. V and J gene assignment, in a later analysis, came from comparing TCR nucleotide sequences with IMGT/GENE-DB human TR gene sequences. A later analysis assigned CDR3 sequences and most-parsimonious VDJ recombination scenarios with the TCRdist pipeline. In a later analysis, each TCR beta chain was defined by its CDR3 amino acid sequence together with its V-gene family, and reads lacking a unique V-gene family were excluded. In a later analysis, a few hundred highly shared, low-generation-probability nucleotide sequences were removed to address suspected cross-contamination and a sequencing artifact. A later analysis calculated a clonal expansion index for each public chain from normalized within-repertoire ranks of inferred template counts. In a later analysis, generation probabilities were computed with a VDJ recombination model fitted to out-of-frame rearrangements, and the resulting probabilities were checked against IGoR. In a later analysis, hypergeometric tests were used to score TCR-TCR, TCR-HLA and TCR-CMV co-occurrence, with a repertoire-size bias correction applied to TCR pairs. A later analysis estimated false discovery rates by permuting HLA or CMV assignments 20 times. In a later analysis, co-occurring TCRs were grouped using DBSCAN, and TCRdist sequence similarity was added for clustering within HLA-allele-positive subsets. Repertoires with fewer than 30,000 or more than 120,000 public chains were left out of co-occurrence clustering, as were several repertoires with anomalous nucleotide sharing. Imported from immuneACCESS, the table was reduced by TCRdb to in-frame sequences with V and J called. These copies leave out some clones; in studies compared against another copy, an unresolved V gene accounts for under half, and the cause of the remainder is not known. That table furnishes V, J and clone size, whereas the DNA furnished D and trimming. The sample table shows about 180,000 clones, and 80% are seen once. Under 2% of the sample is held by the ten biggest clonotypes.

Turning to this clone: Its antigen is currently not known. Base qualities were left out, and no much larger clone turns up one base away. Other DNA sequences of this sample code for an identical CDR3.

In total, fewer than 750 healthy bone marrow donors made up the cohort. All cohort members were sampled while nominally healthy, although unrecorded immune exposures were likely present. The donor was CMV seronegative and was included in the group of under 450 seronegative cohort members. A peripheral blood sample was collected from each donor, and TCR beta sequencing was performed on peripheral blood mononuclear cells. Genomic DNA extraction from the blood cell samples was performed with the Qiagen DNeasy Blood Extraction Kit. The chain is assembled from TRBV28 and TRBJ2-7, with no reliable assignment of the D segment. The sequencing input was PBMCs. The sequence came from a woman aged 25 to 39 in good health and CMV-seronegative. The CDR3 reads CASSSGYEQYF. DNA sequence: TGTGCCAGCAGTTCCGGGTACGAGCAGTACTTC.